The 16 T cell receptor beta chains below all came from one sample that was sequenced in a study of T-cell memory formation after mild COVID-19. MiXCR, run by TCRdb on the 5' RACE reads, gives a single entry per CDR3 protein. The sample holds a few hundred thousand distinct CDR3 sequences, just under 20% seen once. Sequencing input: PBMCs or a T cell subset sorted from them (not recorded which). The receptors shown here come from a man younger than 30 who had mild COVID-19 (a few samples of this study predate the infection). Cell type and time point are not known.

CDR3 sequence: CASSWTNYNEQFF. The CDR3 DNA reads as TGTGCCAGCAGCTGGACGAATTACAATGAGCAGTTCTTC. The J gene is TRBJ2-1, the V gene TRBV7-2, with unresolved D. The CDR3 spans 13 residues. V was shortened by 4 bases and J by 4 bases, with 8 bases between the two germline ends. Germline lookup yields CDR1 SGHTA and CDR2 FQGNSA.

This chain links TRBV7-3 with TRBJ1-5; no firm D call. CDR1 and CDR2 from the germline V gene are SGHTA and FQGTGA. This CDR3 spans 15 amino acids. Trimming removed 3 bases from V and 0 bases from J, with 9 bases in between. DNA of the CDR3: TGTGCCAGCAGCTTGTCGTCCGGTAGCAATCAGCCCCAGCATTTT. It codes for CASSLSSGSNQPQHF.

This clonotype was observed a few times. J is TRBJ2-5 and V is TRBV20-1, with D possibly being TRBD1 (6 bases). The CDR3 loop spans 12 amino acids. V dropped 4 bases and J dropped 4 bases, with 10 bases sitting between them. The germline CDR1 and CDR2 sequences are DFQATT and SNEGSKA (reference sequence). The CDR3 DNA is TGCAGTGCTAACAGGGCGGGAGAGACCCAGTACTTC. Its protein is CSANRAGETQYF.

V is TRBV18 and J is TRBJ1-3, with unresolved D. CDR3 length: 15 residues. Germline lookup yields CDR1 KGHSH and CDR2 LQKENI. Trimming stripped 2 bases from V and 0 bases from J, with 8 bases between. This CDR3 reads CASSPSSGSGNTIYF. Here the CDR3 DNA reads TGTGCCAGCTCACCAAGTTCGGGCTCTGGAAACACCATATATTTT. Combining the CDR3 with reference TRBV18 and TRBJ1-3 gives the whole variable domain NAGVMQNPRHLVRRRGQEARLRCSPMKGHSHVYWYRQLPEEGLKFMVYLQKENIIDESGMPKERFSAEFPKEGPSILRIQQVVRGDSAAYFCASSPSSGSGNTIYFGEGSWLTVV.

In its sample, this clonotype was seen a few times. V and J are TRBV24-1 and TRBJ1-2; no clear D gene. The V and J ends lost 9 bases and 6 bases respectively, with 16 bases between them. The length of the CDR3 is 13 residues. Germline V gene data show CDR1 as KGHDR and CDR2 as SFDVKD. The CDR3 here is CATSPGVLHGYTF. The CDR3 DNA reads as TGTGCCACCTCCCCCGGGGTGCTGCATGGCTACACCTTC.

This clonotype was counted a single time. The CDR3 nucleotides read TGTGCCAGCAGCTTGGACGGACCAAATGCTGGCTACACCTTC. It is translated as CASSLDGPNAGYTF. The chain carries TRBV5-4 and TRBJ1-2; D remains ambiguous. V was trimmed by 0 bases and J by 7 bases, leaving 13 bases between them. Germline V CDR1 and CDR2: SGHNT, YYREEE (reference sequence). The CDR3 consists of 14 residues.

There are a few counts of this clonotype. The chain links TRBV28 to TRBJ2-4; D not certain. The V and J ends lost 2 bases and 0 bases respectively, with 11 bases between them. The germline V gene has CDR1 MDHEN and CDR2 SYDVKM. The CDR3 runs to 16 residues. CDR3 region: CASSLDVRLAKNIQYF. In DNA form, the CDR3 reads TGTGCCAGCAGTTTAGACGTCCGGCTAGCCAAAAACATTCAGTACTTC.

This clonotype has a handful of counts. V usage is TRBV5-1 and J usage is TRBJ2-1, with D perhaps TRBD2 (5 bases). V was pared by 4 bases and J by 5 bases, with 13 bases between. Germline values: CDR1 SGHRS, CDR2 YFSETQ. This CDR3 comprises 14 residues. CDR3 region: CASSVEVSHNEQFF. As DNA, the CDR3 is TGCGCCAGCAGCGTGGAGGTCTCTCACAATGAGCAGTTCTTC.

This clonotype was counted ten times or more. The chain combines TRBV5-1 with TRBJ1-1, with D maybe TRBD1 (5 bases). The V and J ends lost 0 bases and 0 bases respectively, with 6 bases between them. Germline CDR1 SGHRS, CDR2 YFSETQ. The CDR3 has 14 amino acids. The CDR3 reads CASSLEGLNTEAFF. The CDR3 bases are TGCGCCAGCAGCTTGGAGGGGTTGAACACTGAAGCTTTCTTT.

The V gene is TRBV20-1, the J gene TRBJ2-1, with TRBD1 identical over 12 bases. The germline V gene encodes CDR1 DFQATT and CDR2 SNEGSKA (reference sequence). With 1 base clipped from V and 1 base from J, the junction kept 11 bases outside the gene matches. The CDR3 has 19 amino acids. This chain's CDR3 is CSARGGQGAPGWSYNEQFF. The CDR3 coding sequence is TGCAGTGCTAGAGGGGGACAGGGGGCTCCAGGGTGGTCCTACAATGAGCAGTTCTTC.

This chain links TRBV11-2 with TRBJ2-1; 7 nucleotides agree with TRBD1. The germline CDR1 and CDR2 sequences are SGHAT and FQNNGV. The CDR3 has 13 amino acids. V shed 0 bases and J 15 bases; nucleotides not matched to a gene: 8. The CDR3 DNA follows: TGTGCCAGCAGCTTAGATGTCCGGGACAGCAGGTTCTTC. Its protein is CASSLDVRDSRFF.

This clonotype has a handful of counts. The gene calls are TRBV5-1 and TRBJ2-3, with 7 nucleotides matching TRBD2. CDR1 is SGHRS, CDR2 YFSETQ, per germline. The CDR3 spans 15 residues. The V gene end was trimmed by 0 bases and the J gene end by 6 bases; junction bases not matched to a gene: 7. The CDR3 protein is CASSLVAQGGDTQYF. The CDR3 coding sequence is TGCGCCAGCAGCTTGGTTGCTCAGGGAGGGGATACGCAGTATTTT.

This clonotype was seen a few times. The rearrangement joins TRBV3-1 to TRBJ2-3, with unresolved D. The CDR3 is made up of 14 amino acids. Germline lookup yields CDR1 LGHDT and CDR2 YNNKEL (reference sequence). The V gene lost 1 base and the J gene lost 5 bases, with 10 bases spanning the gap. CDR3 nucleotides: TGTGCCAGCAGCCAAGCCAGAAGAAGAGATACGCAGTATTTT. This sequence encodes CASSQARRRDTQYF.

V gene TRBV2 combines with J gene TRBJ2-5; TRBD2 aligns across 8 bases. The germline gives CDR1 SNHLY, CDR2 FYNNEI. V was clipped by 7 bases and J by 1 base; unmatched bases: 8. This CDR3 has 15 residues. The DNA for the CDR3 is TGTGCCAGCAAACACCCCAGCGGGAGCCAAGAGACCCAGTACTTC. This sequence encodes CASKHPSGSQETQYF.

This clonotype was seen only a few times. This chain connects TRBV7-8 to TRBJ2-2, with a weak D call TRBD1 (6 bases). V lost 7 bases, J lost 5 bases, and 20 bases lay in between. This CDR3 is 16 amino acids long. Germline CDR1 reads SGHVS; CDR2 reads FQNEAQ. The CDR3: CASTTGRVVGTGELFF. The CDR3 DNA reads as TGTGCCAGCACCACAGGGCGAGTTGTAGGGACCGGGGAGCTGTTTTTT.

The V and J genes are TRBV7-2 and TRBJ2-5, with 9 bases that match TRBD2. Germline loops: CDR1 SGHTA, CDR2 FQGNSA. This CDR3 has 14 residues. J gave up 5 bases and V 8 bases, and 9 bases lay outside the gene matches. The chain's CDR3 is CASGEAGGRETQYF. CDR3 DNA: TGTGCCAGCGGTGAAGCGGGGGGCAGGGAGACCCAGTACTTC.